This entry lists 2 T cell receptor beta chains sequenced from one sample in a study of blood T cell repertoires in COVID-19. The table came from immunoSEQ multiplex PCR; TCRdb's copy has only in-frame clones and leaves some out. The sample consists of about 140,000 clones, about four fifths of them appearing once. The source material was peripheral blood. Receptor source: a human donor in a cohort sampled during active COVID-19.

The CDR3 DNA is TGCGCCAGCAGCCACCCGGTAGGACGGACAGGGAGGGATGGCACTGAAGCTTTCTTT. Residues: CASSHPVGRTGRDGTEAFF. The chain recombines TRBV4-1 with TRBJ1-1; TRBD1 agrees at 8 bases. The junction had 19 bases not matched to a gene; V was cut back by 3 bases and J by 4 bases. The germline V gene has CDR1 MGHRA and CDR2 YSYEKL. This CDR3 has 19 residues.

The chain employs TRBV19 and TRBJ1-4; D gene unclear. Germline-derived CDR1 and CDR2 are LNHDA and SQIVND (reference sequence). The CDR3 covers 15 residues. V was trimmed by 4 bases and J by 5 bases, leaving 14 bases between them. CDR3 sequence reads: CASSRNSHTNEKLFF. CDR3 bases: TGTGCCAGTAGTAGGAACAGCCACACAAATGAAAAACTGTTTTTT. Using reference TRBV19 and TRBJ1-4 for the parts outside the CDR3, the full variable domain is DGGITQSPKYLFRKEGQNVTLSCEQNLNHDAMYWYRQDPGQGLRLIYYSQIVNDFQKGDIAEGYSVSREKKESFPLTVTSAQKNPTAFYLCASSRNSHTNEKLFFGSGTQLSVL.